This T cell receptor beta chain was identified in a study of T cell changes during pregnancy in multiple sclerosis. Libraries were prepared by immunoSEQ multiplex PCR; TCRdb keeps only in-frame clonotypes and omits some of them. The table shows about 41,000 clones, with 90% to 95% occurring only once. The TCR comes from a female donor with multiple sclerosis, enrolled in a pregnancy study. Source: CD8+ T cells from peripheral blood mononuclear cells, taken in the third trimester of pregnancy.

CDR3 nucleotide sequence: TGTGCCAGCAGCATACTTGCGGGCCAGGACGCCGAGCAGTACTTC. This codes for CASSILAGQDAEQYF. The rearrangement uses TRBV6-6 and TRBJ2-7, with D possibly TRBD2 on 5 matching bases. Trimming stripped 6 bases from V and 6 bases from J, with 21 bases between. CDR1 is MNHNY and CDR2 is SVGAGI in the germline V gene (reference sequence). The CDR3 spans 15 residues.